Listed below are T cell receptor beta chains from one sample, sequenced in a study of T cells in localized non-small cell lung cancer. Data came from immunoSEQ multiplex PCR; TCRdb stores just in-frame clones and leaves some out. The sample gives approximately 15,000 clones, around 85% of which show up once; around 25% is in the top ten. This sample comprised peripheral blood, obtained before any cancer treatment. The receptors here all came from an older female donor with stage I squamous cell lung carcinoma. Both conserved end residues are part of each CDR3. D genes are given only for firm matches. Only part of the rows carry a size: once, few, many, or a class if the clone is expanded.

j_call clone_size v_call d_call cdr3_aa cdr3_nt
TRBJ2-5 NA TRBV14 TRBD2 CASSQLAGSETQYF TGTGCCAGCAGCCAGCTAGCGGGATCTGAGACCCAGTACTTC
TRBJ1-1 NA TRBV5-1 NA CASSLRSGGSTEAFF TGCGCCAGCAGCTTGAGGTCTGGGGGCAGCACTGAAGCTTTCTTT
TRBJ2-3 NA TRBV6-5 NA CASGDRRDTQYF TGTGCCAGCGGGGATCGTCGGGATACGCAGTATTTT
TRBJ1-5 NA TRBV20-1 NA CSARESQPQHF TGCAGTGCTAGGGAGAGCCAGCCCCAGCATTTT
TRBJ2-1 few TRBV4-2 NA CASSQDLANEQFF TGTGCCAGCAGCCAAGATCTAGCCAATGAGCAGTTCTTC
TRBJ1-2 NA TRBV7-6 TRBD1 CASSLEETGGDGYTF TGTGCCAGCAGCTTAGAGGAAACAGGGGGGGACGGCTACACCTTC
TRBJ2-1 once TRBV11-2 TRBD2 CASSTGTSGSNEQFF TGTGCCAGCAGCACCGGGACTAGCGGGAGCAATGAGCAGTTCTTC
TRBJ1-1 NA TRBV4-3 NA CASSQSRQSGAFF TGCGCCAGCAGCCAATCTCGCCAGAGCGGAGCTTTCTTT
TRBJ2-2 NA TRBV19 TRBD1 CASSIPDRGRAGELFF TGTGCCAGTAGTATCCCCGACAGGGGGCGGGCCGGGGAGCTGTTTTTT
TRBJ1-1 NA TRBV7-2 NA CASSLAAGGNTEAFF TGTGCCAGCAGCTTAGCGGCGGGGGGGAACACTGAAGCTTTCTTT
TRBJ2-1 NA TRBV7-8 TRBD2 CASSTIAGRLNEQFF TGTGCCAGCAGCACGATAGCGGGAAGGCTCAATGAGCAGTTCTTC
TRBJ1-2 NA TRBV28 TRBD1 CASRRDRVALVYTF TGTGCCAGCAGAAGAGACAGGGTGGCACTAGTCTACACCTTC
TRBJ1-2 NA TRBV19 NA CASSIVRLYGYTF TGTGCCAGTAGTATCGTACGGCTCTATGGCTACACCTTC
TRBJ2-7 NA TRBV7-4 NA CASTRTTVSSYEQYF TGTGCCAGCACCCGCACGACAGTTTCGTCCTACGAGCAGTACTTC
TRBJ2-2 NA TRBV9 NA CASSVEASYTGELFF TGTGCCAGCAGCGTAGAAGCTAGCTACACCGGGGAGCTGTTTTTT
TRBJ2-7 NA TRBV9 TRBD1 CASSVAGQAYEQYF TGTGCCAGCAGCGTAGCGGGACAGGCCTACGAGCAGTACTTC
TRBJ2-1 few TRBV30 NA CAWRETDYNEQFF TGTGCCTGGAGAGAGACAGACTACAATGAGCAGTTCTTC
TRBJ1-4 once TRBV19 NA CATSVSATNEKLFF TGTGCCACCTCGGTGTCCGCAACTAATGAAAAACTGTTTTTT
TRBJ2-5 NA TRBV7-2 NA CASSFLGETQYF TGTGCCAGCAGCTTCCTAGGGGAGACCCAGTACTTC
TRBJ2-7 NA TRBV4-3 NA CASSQDRRSSYEQYF TGCGCCAGCAGCCAAGATCGCCGGAGCTCCTACGAGCAGTACTTC
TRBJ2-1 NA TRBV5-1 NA CASSTIGDEQFF TGCGCCAGCAGCACTATAGGGGATGAGCAGTTCTTC
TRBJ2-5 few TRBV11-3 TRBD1 CASSLRQGNLETQYF TGTGCCAGCAGCTTAAGACAGGGTAATCTGGAGACCCAGTACTTC
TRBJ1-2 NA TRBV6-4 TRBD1 CASSPDRFNYGYTF TGTGCCAGCAGTCCGGACAGGTTTAACTATGGCTACACCTTC
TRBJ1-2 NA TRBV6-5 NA CASSFDYGYTF TGTGCCAGCAGTTTCGACTATGGCTACACCTTC
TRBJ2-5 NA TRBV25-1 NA CASSEYETQYF TGTGCCAGCAGTGAATACGAGACCCAGTACTTC
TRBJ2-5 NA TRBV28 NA CASEGLGGYQETQYF TGTGCCAGCGAGGGGCTTGGGGGCTACCAAGAGACCCAGTACTTC
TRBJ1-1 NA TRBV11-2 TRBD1 CASRLGQGRVLYTEAFF TGTGCCAGCAGACTAGGACAGGGCAGGGTTTTGTACACTGAAGCTTTCTTT
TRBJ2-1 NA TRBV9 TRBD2 CASSARGGTSEYNEQFF TGTGCCAGCAGCGCACGAGGTGGGACTAGCGAGTACAATGAGCAGTTCTTC